These T cell receptor beta chains were read from a single sample in a study of T-cell memory formation after mild COVID-19. TCRdb ran MiXCR on the 5' RACE reads and lists one entry per CDR3 protein. The table lists roughly 35,000 distinct CDR3 sequences, around 21% of them singletons, with 1.5% in the top ten. Sequencing was performed on PBMCs or a T cell subset sorted from them (not recorded which). The source is an adult who had mild COVID-19 (a few samples of this study predate the infection). Cell type and time point are not known. CDR3s include the opening cysteine and the closing phenylalanine or tryptophan. The D gene is left open where the match is weak. Rows may omit the clone size; those that give it use once, few, many or a size class.

j_gene: TRBJ2-2
abundance: once
v_gene: TRBV29-1
d_gene: TRBD2
len: 14
CDR3nt: TGCAGCGTTTTGGGAGCGGGAGACACCGGGGAGCTGTTTTTT
CDR3aa: CSVLGAGDTGELFF

j_gene: TRBJ2-5
abundance: many
v_gene: TRBV4-2
d_gene: TRBD2
len: 16
CDR3nt: TGTGCCAGCAGCCAACTGACTAGCGGGGGAGGAGAGACCCAGTACTTC
CDR3aa: CASSQLTSGGGETQYF

j_gene: TRBJ1-1
abundance: many
v_gene: TRBV7-3
d_gene: TRBD1
len: 14
CDR3nt: TGTGCCAGCAGCGTCGACAGGGGGCACACTGAAGCTTTCTTT
CDR3aa: CASSVDRGHTEAFF

j_gene: TRBJ1-2
abundance: many
v_gene: TRBV10-3
d_gene: NA
len: 14
CDR3nt: TGTGCCATCCCCCGGGAGGAGACGTACTATGGCTACACCTTC
CDR3aa: CAIPREETYYGYTF

j_gene: TRBJ1-1
abundance: NA
v_gene: TRBV12-3/TRBV12-4
d_gene: NA
len: 11
CDR3nt: TGTGCCAGCAGTTTAGGCAGAAAAGCTTTCTTT
CDR3aa: CASSLGRKAFF

j_gene: TRBJ2-1
abundance: medium-sized
v_gene: TRBV7-9
d_gene: NA
len: 14
CDR3nt: TGTGCCAGCAGCCCAAGGGCAGGGAAGGGTGAGCAGTTCTTC
CDR3aa: CASSPRAGKGEQFF

j_gene: TRBJ1-2
abundance: once
v_gene: TRBV29-1
d_gene: NA
len: 12
CDR3nt: TGCAGCGTTGAGGCGCACGACTATGGCTACACCTTC
CDR3aa: CSVEAHDYGYTF

j_gene: TRBJ1-1
abundance: many
v_gene: TRBV7-3
d_gene: NA
len: 16
CDR3nt: TGTGCCAGCAGCCCGATCGGGTTGTTTGTGAACACTGAAGCTTTCTTT
CDR3aa: CASSPIGLFVNTEAFF

j_gene: TRBJ2-7
abundance: few
v_gene: TRBV7-2
d_gene: TRBD2
len: 15
CDR3nt: TGTGCCAGCAGGTTCGCAACCGGGACTAGCAGCGAGCAGTACTTC
CDR3aa: CASRFATGTSSEQYF

j_gene: TRBJ2-1
abundance: many
v_gene: TRBV9
d_gene: TRBD2
len: 14
CDR3nt: TGTGCCAGCAGCGTTCGGGGGGGCTACAATGAGCAGTTCTTC
CDR3aa: CASSVRGGYNEQFF

j_gene: TRBJ2-2
abundance: NA
v_gene: TRBV9
d_gene: NA
len: 14
CDR3nt: TGTGCCAGCAGCGCAACTAGGATCACCGGGGAGCTGTTTTTT
CDR3aa: CASSATRITGELFF

j_gene: TRBJ1-2
abundance: many
v_gene: TRBV4-1
d_gene: NA
len: 14
CDR3nt: TGCGCCAGCAGCCAAGGAGCGGTAATAGCTGGCTACACCTTC
CDR3aa: CASSQGAVIAGYTF

j_gene: TRBJ2-5
abundance: many
v_gene: TRBV4-2
d_gene: NA
len: 16
CDR3nt: TGTGCCAGCAGCCAGCCCGGAGCGGTGGGGGTAGAGACCCAGTACTTC
CDR3aa: CASSQPGAVGVETQYF

j_gene: TRBJ1-3
abundance: many
v_gene: TRBV20-1
d_gene: TRBD1
len: 14
CDR3nt: TGCAGTGCTAGGCCCAGGGGGCCTGGAAACACCATATATTTT
CDR3aa: CSARPRGPGNTIYF

j_gene: TRBJ1-2
abundance: NA
v_gene: TRBV12-3/TRBV12-4
d_gene: NA
len: 15
CDR3nt: TGTGCCAGCAGCACCGACGGGGGGCCCGGCTATGGCTACACCTTC
CDR3aa: CASSTDGGPGYGYTF

j_gene: TRBJ2-1
abundance: NA
v_gene: TRBV19
d_gene: NA
len: 12
CDR3nt: TGTGCCAGTAAATTTAGCGGCGATGAGCAGTTCTTC
CDR3aa: CASKFSGDEQFF

j_gene: TRBJ2-7
abundance: NA
v_gene: TRBV9
d_gene: NA
len: 10
CDR3nt: TGTGCCAGCAGGTGGGGTGAGCAGTACTTC
CDR3aa: CASRWGEQYF

j_gene: TRBJ1-2
abundance: many
v_gene: TRBV12-3/TRBV12-4
d_gene: TRBD1
len: 13
CDR3nt: TGTGCCAGCAGTCCGGGACAGAACTATGGCTACACCTTC
CDR3aa: CASSPGQNYGYTF

j_gene: TRBJ2-2
abundance: few
v_gene: TRBV19
d_gene: NA
len: 12
CDR3nt: TGTGCCAGTAACTGGGGGGCCGGGGAGCTGTTTTTT
CDR3aa: CASNWGAGELFF

j_gene: TRBJ2-3
abundance: medium-sized
v_gene: TRBV7-2
d_gene: TRBD2
len: 15
CDR3nt: TGTGCCAGCAGCGTCACTAGCGGGGGGGCTCATACGCAGTATTTT
CDR3aa: CASSVTSGGAHTQYF

j_gene: TRBJ2-7
abundance: many
v_gene: TRBV20-1
d_gene: TRBD1
len: 12
CDR3nt: TGCAGTGCCCCGGGACAGAACTACGAGCAGTACTTC
CDR3aa: CSAPGQNYEQYF

j_gene: TRBJ2-1
abundance: few
v_gene: TRBV7-8
d_gene: TRBD2
len: 11
CDR3nt: TGCGCCGCGGGAGCGTACAATGAGCAGTTCTTC
CDR3aa: CAAGAYNEQFF

j_gene: TRBJ2-1
abundance: NA
v_gene: TRBV14
d_gene: NA
len: 17
CDR3nt: TGTGCCAGCCGCCAAGGGCAGCGGGTTCGCTCCTACACTGAGCAGTTCTTC
CDR3aa: CASRQGQRVRSYTEQFF

j_gene: TRBJ1-5
abundance: few
v_gene: TRBV24-1
d_gene: NA
len: 16
CDR3nt: TGTGCCACCAGTTTCGGGGGATTGAATAGCAATCAGCCCCAGCATTTT
CDR3aa: CATSFGGLNSNQPQHF

j_gene: TRBJ1-1
abundance: NA
v_gene: TRBV29-1
d_gene: TRBD1
len: 12
CDR3nt: TGCAGCGTTGGGGTAGGGGGCCTTGAAGCTTTCTTT
CDR3aa: CSVGVGGLEAFF

j_gene: TRBJ2-3
abundance: many
v_gene: TRBV29-1
d_gene: TRBD1
len: 16
CDR3nt: TGCAGCGTTGAAGGACAGGGTTTGTTAGGCACAGATACGCAGTATTTT
CDR3aa: CSVEGQGLLGTDTQYF

j_gene: TRBJ1-5
abundance: NA
v_gene: TRBV12-3/TRBV12-4
d_gene: NA
len: 16
CDR3nt: TGTGCCAGCAGTCCCGTGGGAGCGAGTAGCAATCAGCCCCAGCATTTT
CDR3aa: CASSPVGASSNQPQHF

j_gene: TRBJ1-1
abundance: many
v_gene: TRBV9
d_gene: TRBD1
len: 15
CDR3nt: TGTGCCAGCAGCGATATGGACAGGGGGCATGGTGAAGCTTTCTTT
CDR3aa: CASSDMDRGHGEAFF

j_gene: TRBJ2-3
abundance: medium-sized
v_gene: TRBV29-1
d_gene: NA
len: 13
CDR3nt: TGCAGCGTTGCGGGGGGCGGCACAGATACGCAGTATTTT
CDR3aa: CSVAGGGTDTQYF

j_gene: TRBJ1-2
abundance: many
v_gene: TRBV18
d_gene: NA
len: 13
CDR3nt: TGTGCCAGCTCACCGGGGGCTGGTTATGGCTACACCTTC
CDR3aa: CASSPGAGYGYTF

j_gene: TRBJ2-2
abundance: NA
v_gene: TRBV6-5
d_gene: NA
len: 15
CDR3nt: TGTGCCAGCAGTTACTCGAGTTTGCTGGCCGGGGAGCTGTTTTTT
CDR3aa: CASSYSSLLAGELFF

j_gene: TRBJ1-1
abundance: few
v_gene: TRBV7-3
d_gene: NA
len: 16
CDR3nt: TGTGCCAGCAGCTCCGGTCTCCAGGGATTGAACACTGAAGCTTTCTTT
CDR3aa: CASSSGLQGLNTEAFF

j_gene: TRBJ2-7
abundance: many
v_gene: TRBV3-1
d_gene: TRBD1
len: 15
CDR3nt: TGTGCCAGCAGCCCCGGGACAGGGGGAATATACGAGCAGTACTTC
CDR3aa: CASSPGTGGIYEQYF

j_gene: TRBJ2-1
abundance: many
v_gene: TRBV4-1
d_gene: NA
len: 11
CDR3nt: TGCGCCAGCAGCCAGTACAATGAGCAGTTCTTC
CDR3aa: CASSQYNEQFF

j_gene: TRBJ1-2
abundance: NA
v_gene: TRBV10-3
d_gene: TRBD1
len: 14
CDR3nt: TGTGCCATCAGCGGACAGGGAGGGGGATATGGCTACACCTTC
CDR3aa: CAISGQGGGYGYTF

j_gene: TRBJ2-7
abundance: many
v_gene: TRBV7-9
d_gene: NA
len: 14
CDR3nt: TGTGCCAGCAGCTTAGACGGTGGTCTCTACGAGCAGTACTTC
CDR3aa: CASSLDGGLYEQYF

j_gene: TRBJ1-1
abundance: many
v_gene: TRBV15
d_gene: TRBD1
len: 17
CDR3nt: TGTGCCACCAGCAGAGATTCGGGACAGGGGTGGAACACTGAAGCTTTCTTT
CDR3aa: CATSRDSGQGWNTEAFF

j_gene: TRBJ2-1
abundance: NA
v_gene: TRBV7-3
d_gene: TRBD2
len: 15
CDR3nt: TGTGCCAGCAGCCTTGGACTAGCGGGGAACAATGAGCAGTTCTTC
CDR3aa: CASSLGLAGNNEQFF

j_gene: TRBJ1-4
abundance: many
v_gene: TRBV6-5
d_gene: TRBD1
len: 15
CDR3nt: TGTGCCAGCAGTTACTCGAACAGGGGCAATGAAAAACTGTTTTTT
CDR3aa: CASSYSNRGNEKLFF

j_gene: TRBJ2-3
abundance: many
v_gene: TRBV18
d_gene: TRBD2
len: 18
CDR3nt: TGTGCCAGCTCACCACCCATTAGCGGGGGATCTAGCACAGATACGCAGTATTTT
CDR3aa: CASSPPISGGSSTDTQYF

j_gene: TRBJ2-7
abundance: many
v_gene: TRBV19
d_gene: TRBD2
len: 15
CDR3nt: TGTGCCAGTAGTACCGGGACTAGCGGGTTCTACGAGCAGTACTTC
CDR3aa: CASSTGTSGFYEQYF

j_gene: TRBJ1-1
abundance: NA
v_gene: TRBV24-1
d_gene: TRBD1
len: 14
CDR3nt: TGTGCCACCAGTGAGACAGGGGGAGACACTGAAGCTTTCTTT
CDR3aa: CATSETGGDTEAFF